The entry below describes one T cell receptor (beta chain). Its cognate antigen is unknown. This entry belongs to a study of STAT5B mutations in CD4+ large granular lymphocyte leukemia. Assay used: immunoSEQ multiplex PCR; TCRdb lists only in-frame clones, some missing. The sample lists tens of thousands of clones, approximately 73% occurring once. Overall study results and limits: Main leukemic clonotypes were patient-specific, but under 30% appeared at low frequency elsewhere.

Germline CDR1 KGHSH, CDR2 LQKENI. This CDR3 spans 14 amino acids. The germline V and J ends were trimmed by 2 bases and 7 bases, with 15 bases remaining between them. This receptor was obtained from a human donor in good health. Sequenced material: CD4+ T cells from blood buffy coats. The chain uses TRBV18 and TRBJ2-7, with D possibly matching TRBD2 (5 bases). CDR3 in amino acids: CASSPGTAGGEQYF. CDR3 coding DNA: TGTGCCAGCTCACCAGGAACAGCTGGCGGGGAGCAGTACTTC.